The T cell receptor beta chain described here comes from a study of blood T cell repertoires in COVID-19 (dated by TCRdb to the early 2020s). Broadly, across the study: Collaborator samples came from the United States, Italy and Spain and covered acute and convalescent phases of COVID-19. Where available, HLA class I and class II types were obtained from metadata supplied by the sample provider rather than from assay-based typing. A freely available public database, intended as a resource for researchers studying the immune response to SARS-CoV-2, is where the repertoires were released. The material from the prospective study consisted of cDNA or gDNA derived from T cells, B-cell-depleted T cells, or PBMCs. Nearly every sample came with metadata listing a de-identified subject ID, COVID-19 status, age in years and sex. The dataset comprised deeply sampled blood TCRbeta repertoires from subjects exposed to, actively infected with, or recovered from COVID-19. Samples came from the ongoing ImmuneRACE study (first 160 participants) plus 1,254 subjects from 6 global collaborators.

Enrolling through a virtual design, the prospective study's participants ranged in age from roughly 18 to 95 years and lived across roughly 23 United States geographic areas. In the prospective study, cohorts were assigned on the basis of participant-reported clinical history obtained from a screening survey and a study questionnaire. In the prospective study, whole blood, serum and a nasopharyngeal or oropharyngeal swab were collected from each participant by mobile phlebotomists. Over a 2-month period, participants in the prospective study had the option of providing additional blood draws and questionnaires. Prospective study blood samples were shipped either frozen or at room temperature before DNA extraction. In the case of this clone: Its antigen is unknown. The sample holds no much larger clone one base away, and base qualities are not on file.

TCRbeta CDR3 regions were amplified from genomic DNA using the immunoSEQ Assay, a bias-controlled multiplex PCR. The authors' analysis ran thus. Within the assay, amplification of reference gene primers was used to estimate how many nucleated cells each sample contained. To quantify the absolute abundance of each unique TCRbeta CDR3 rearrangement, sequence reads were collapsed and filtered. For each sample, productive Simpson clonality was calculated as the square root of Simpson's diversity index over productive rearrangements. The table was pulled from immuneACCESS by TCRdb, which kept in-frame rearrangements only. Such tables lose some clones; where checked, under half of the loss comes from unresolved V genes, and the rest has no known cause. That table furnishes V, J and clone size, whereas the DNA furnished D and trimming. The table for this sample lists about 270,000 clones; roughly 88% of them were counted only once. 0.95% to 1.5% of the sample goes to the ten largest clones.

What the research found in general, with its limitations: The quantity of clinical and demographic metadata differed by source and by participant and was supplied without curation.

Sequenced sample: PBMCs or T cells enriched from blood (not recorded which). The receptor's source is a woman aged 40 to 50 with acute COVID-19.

The bases read TGCGCCAGCAGAATTACAGGGCCAGATACGCAGTATTTT. This yields the protein CASRITGPDTQYF. The chain links TRBV5-1 with TRBJ2-3, and perhaps TRBD1 as D gene, on 6 matching bases. The CDR3, from cysteine to phenylalanine, totals 13 residues. Only the CDR3 part of the read is kept: 39 bases, read in frame from the first base. According to the germline V gene, CDR1 reads SGHRS and CDR2 reads YFSETQ. The trim is 5 bases for V and 4 bases for J, with a gap of 11 bases between the germline ends.